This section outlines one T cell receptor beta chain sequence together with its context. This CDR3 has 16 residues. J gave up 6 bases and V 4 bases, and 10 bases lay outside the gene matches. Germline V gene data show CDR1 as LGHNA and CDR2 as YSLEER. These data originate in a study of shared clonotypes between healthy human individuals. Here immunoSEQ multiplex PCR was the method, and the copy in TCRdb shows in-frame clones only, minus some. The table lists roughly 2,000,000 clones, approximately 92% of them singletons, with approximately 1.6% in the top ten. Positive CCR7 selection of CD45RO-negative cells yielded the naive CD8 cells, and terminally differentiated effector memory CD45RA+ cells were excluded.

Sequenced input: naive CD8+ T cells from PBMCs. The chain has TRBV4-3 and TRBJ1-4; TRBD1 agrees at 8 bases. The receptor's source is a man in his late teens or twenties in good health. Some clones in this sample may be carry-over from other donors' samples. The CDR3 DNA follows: TGCGCCAGCAGCCCCAGGTCAGGGGGCGCGGATGAAAAACTGTTTTTT. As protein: CASSPRSGGADEKLFF.